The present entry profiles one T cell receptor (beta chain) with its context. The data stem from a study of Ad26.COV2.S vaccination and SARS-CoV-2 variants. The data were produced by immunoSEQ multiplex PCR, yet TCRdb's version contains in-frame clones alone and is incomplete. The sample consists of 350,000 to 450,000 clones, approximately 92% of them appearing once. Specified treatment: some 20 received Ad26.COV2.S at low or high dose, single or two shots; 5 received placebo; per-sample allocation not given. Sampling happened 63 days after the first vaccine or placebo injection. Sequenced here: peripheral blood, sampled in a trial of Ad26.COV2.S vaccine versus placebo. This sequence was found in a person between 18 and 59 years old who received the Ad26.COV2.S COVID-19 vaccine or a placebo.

The CDR3 protein is CASSLRGGGGKNTEAFF. DNA for the CDR3: TGTGCCAGCAGCTTACGCGGGGGGGGAGGGAAAAACACTGAAGCTTTCTTT. The chain joins TRBV7-6 to TRBJ1-1; perhaps TRBD1 as D (5 bases). The CDR3 spans 17 residues. Trimming took 2 bases from V and 2 from J, leaving 18 bases between them. Germline CDR1 reads SGHVS; CDR2 reads FNYEAQ. Combining the CDR3 with reference TRBV7-6 and TRBJ1-1 gives the whole variable domain GAGVSQSPRYKVTKRGQDVALRCDPISGHVSLYWYRQALGQGPEFLTYFNYEAQQDKSGLPNDRFSAERPEGSISTLTIQRTEQRDSAMYRCASSLRGGGGKNTEAFFGQGTRLTVV.